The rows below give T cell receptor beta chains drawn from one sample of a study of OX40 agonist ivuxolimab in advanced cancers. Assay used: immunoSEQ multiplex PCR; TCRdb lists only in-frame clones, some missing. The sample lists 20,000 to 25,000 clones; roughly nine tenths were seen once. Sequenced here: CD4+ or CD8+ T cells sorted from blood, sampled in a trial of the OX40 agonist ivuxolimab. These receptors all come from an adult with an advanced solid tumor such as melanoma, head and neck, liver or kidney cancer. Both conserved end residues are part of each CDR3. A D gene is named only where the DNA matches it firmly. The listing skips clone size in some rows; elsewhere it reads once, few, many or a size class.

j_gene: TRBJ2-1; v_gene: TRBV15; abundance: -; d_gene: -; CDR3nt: TGTGCCACCAGCAGAGAGGGGGTCTCCTACAATGAGCAGTTCTTC; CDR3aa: CATSREGVSYNEQFF
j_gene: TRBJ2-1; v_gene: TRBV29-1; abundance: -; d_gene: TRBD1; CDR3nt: TGCAGCGTGCCCGGGACAGTAAACTACAATGAGCAGTTCTTC; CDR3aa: CSVPGTVNYNEQFF
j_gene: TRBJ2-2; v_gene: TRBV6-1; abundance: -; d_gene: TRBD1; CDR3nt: TGTGCCAGCAGTGAGGACAGGGTCTACACCGGGGAGCTGTTTTTT; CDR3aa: CASSEDRVYTGELFF
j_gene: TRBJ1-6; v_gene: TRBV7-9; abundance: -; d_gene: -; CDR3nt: TGTGCCAGCAGGGACGGATCTATCTCACCCCTCCACTTT; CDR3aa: CASRDGSISPLHF
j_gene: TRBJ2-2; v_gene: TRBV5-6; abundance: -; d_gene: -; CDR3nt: TGTGCCAGCAGCTTGGACACCGGGGAGCTGTTTTTT; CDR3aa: CASSLDTGELFF
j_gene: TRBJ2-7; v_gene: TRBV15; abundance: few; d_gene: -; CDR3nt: TGTGCCACCAGCAGAGGCTCCGAGCAGTACTTC; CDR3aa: CATSRGSEQYF
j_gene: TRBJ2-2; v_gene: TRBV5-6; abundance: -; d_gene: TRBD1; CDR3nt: TGTGCCAGCAGCTACGGGACAGGTGTCCCGAGGGGGGAGCTGTTTTTT; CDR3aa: CASSYGTGVPRGELFF
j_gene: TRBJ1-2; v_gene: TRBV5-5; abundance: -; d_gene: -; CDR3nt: TGTGCCAGCAGCTTGATGCAGGTTCGCGACTATGGCTACACCTTC; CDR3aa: CASSLMQVRDYGYTF
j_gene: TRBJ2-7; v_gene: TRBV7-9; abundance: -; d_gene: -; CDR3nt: TGTGCCAGCAGCTCGACAGTTATGATCTACGAGCAGTACTTC; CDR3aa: CASSSTVMIYEQYF
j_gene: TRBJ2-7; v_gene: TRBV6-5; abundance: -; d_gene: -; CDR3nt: TGTGCCAGCAGTTACTCGGGCAACTACGAGCAGTACTTC; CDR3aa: CASSYSGNYEQYF
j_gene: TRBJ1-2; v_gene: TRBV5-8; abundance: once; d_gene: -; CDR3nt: TGTGCCAGCAGCTTAGAGTGGGACTATGGCTACACCTTC; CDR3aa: CASSLEWDYGYTF
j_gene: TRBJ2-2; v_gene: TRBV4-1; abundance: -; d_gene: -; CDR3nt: TGCGCCAGCAGCCAAGGAGGGGTCCCGAACACCGGGGAGCTGTTTTTT; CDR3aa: CASSQGGVPNTGELFF
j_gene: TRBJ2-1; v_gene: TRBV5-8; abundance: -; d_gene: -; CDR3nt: TGTGCCAGCAGCCACGAGAGGGGAGTCTACAATGAGCAGTTCTTC; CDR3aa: CASSHERGVYNEQFF
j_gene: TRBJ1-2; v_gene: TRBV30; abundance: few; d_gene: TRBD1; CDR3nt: TGTGCCTGGAGTTGGGCAGGGGGCGACTATGGCTACACCTTC; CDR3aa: CAWSWAGGDYGYTF
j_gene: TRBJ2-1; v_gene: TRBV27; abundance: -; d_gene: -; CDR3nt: TGTGCCAGCAGTTTAATCGCTCTAGCGAAGCTGGTCAATGAGCAGTTCTTC; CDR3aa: CASSLIALAKLVNEQFF
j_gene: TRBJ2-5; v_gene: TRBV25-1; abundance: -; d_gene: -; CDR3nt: TGTGCCAGCAGCCTGGACTACCTGCAAGAGACCCAGTACTTC; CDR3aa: CASSLDYLQETQYF
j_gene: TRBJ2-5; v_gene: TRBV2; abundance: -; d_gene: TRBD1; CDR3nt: TGTGCCAGCAGTCTAGGACAGGGGGGCGTCGACCTTTACCTAGAGACCCAGTACTTC; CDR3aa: CASSLGQGGVDLYLETQYF
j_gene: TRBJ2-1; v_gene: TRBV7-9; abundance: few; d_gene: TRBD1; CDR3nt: TGTGCCAGCAGCGGCACAGGGGGGTGGAATGAGCAGTTCTTC; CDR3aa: CASSGTGGWNEQFF
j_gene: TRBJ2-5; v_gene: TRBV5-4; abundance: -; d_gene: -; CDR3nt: TGTGCCAGCAGCTTGGCCACACCCCAAGAGACCCAGTACTTC; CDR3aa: CASSLATPQETQYF
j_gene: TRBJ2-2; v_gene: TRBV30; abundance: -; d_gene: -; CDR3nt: TGTGCCTGGAGGGAGACTTTCACCGGGGAGCTGTTTTTT; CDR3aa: CAWRETFTGELFF
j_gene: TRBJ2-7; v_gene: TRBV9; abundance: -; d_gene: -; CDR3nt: TGTGCCAGCAGCCGGATGAGCGGCTACGAGCAGTACTTC; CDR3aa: CASSRMSGYEQYF
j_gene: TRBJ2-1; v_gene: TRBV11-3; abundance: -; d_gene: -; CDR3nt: TGTGCCAGCAGCTTGAGGTCCAATGAGCAGTTCTTC; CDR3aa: CASSLRSNEQFF
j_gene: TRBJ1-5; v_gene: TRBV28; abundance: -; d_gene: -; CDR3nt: TGTGCCAGCAGGCCCTTGAATCAGCCCCAGCATTTT; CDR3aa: CASRPLNQPQHF
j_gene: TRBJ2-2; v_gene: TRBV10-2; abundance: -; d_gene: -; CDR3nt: TGCGCCAGCCATGATAGAAAACTGAACACCGGGGAGCTGTTTTTT; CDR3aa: CASHDRKLNTGELFF
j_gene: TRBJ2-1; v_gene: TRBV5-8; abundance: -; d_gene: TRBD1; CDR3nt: TGTGCCAGCAGGACGAACAGGGGGCCGGGGGACAATGAGCAGTTCTTC; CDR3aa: CASRTNRGPGDNEQFF
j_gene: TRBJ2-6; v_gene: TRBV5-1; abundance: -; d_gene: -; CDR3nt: TGCGCCAGCAGCTTGTATCTGGGGACGCAAACCAACTCTGGGGCCAACGTCCTGACTTTC; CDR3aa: CASSLYLGTQTNSGANVLTF
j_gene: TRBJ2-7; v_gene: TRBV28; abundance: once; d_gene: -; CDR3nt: TGTGCCAGCAGTTTTGGCGGGCAGGGATACGAGCAGTACTTC; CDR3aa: CASSFGGQGYEQYF
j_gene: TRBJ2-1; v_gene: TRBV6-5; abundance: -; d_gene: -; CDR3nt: TGTGCCAGCAGTTACTCGACCGGTGAGCAGTTCTTC; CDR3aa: CASSYSTGEQFF
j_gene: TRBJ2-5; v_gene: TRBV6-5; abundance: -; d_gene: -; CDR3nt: TGTGCCAGCAGTTACGCCTCTCAAGAGACCCAGTACTTC; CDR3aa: CASSYASQETQYF
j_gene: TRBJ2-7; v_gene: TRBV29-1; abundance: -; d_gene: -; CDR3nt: TGCAGCGTGTACGAAGATTCCTACGAGCAGTACTTC; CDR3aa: CSVYEDSYEQYF
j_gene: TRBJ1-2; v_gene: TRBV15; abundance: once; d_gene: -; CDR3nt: TGTGCCACCAGCAGAGAAGAGGGGGATGGCTACACCTTC; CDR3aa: CATSREEGDGYTF
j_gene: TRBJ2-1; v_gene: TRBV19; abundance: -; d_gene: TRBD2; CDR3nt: TGTGCCAGTAGTATATTTCGAGCGGGAGGGCCATTGAATGAGCAGTTCTTC; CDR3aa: CASSIFRAGGPLNEQFF
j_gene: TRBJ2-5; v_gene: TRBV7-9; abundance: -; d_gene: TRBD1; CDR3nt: TGTGCCAGCAGCTCCCCACAGGGGGCAGGGGAGACCCAGTACTTC; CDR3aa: CASSSPQGAGETQYF
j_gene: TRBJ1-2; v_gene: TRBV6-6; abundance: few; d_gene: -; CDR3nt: TGTGCCAGCAGGGCCTATGGCTACACCTTC; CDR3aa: CASRAYGYTF
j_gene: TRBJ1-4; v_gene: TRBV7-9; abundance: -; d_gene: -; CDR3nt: TGTGCCAGCAGCCCCAGCGAAAAACTGTTTTTT; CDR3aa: CASSPSEKLFF
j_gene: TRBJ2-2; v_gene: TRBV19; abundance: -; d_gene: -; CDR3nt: TGTGCCAGTAGTAGGTTTAAGAAGACCTACACCGGGGAGCTGTTTTTT; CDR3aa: CASSRFKKTYTGELFF
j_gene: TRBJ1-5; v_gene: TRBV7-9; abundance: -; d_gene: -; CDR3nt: TGTGCCAGCAGCCCGAGTGGGACAATCCAAGGGCAGCCCCAGCATTTT; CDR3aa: CASSPSGTIQGQPQHF
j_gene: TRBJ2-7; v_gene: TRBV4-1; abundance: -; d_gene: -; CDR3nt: TGCGCCAGCAGCCAAGAGTGGCTAGCGTATTACGAGCAGTACTTC; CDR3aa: CASSQEWLAYYEQYF
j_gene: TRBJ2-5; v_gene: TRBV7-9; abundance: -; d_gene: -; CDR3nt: TGTGCCAGCAGCTTAGACCTTGGGACGGAGGGGACCCAGTACTTC; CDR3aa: CASSLDLGTEGTQYF
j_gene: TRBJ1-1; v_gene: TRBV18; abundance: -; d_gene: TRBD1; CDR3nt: TGTGCCAGCTCACCAAACAGGGGGCGGGGAACTGAAGCTTTCTTT; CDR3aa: CASSPNRGRGTEAFF
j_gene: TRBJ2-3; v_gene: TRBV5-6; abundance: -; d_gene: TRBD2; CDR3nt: TGTGCCAGCAGCGAACCGGGACTAGCGGGACCAGATACGCAGTATTTT; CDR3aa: CASSEPGLAGPDTQYF
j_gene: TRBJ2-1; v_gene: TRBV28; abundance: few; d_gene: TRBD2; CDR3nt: TGTGCCAGCAGTTTACCGACTAGCGCCACGGGGAATGAGCAGTTCTTC; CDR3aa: CASSLPTSATGNEQFF
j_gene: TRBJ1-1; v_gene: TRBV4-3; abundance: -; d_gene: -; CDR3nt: TGCGCCAGCAGCCAAGAGGAGTCAGGGCGCACTGAAGCTTTCTTT; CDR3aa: CASSQEESGRTEAFF
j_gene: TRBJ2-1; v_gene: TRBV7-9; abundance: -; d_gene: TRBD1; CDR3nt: TGTGCCAGCACCGTGACAGGGGCCCAATACAATGAGCAGTTCTTC; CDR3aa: CASTVTGAQYNEQFF
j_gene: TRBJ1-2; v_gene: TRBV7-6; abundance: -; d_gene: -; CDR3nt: TGTGCCAGCAGCTTAATCGGGGGCAGCAGCTACACCTTC; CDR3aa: CASSLIGGSSYTF
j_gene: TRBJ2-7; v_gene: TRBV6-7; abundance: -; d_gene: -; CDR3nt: TGTGCCAGCAGTTACTACCCGCGCGGATACGAGCAGTACTTC; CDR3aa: CASSYYPRGYEQYF
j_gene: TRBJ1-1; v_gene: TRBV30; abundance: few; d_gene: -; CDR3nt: TGTGCCTGGAGTGTAGTCGGGGGAAGTACTGAAGCTTTCTTT; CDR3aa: CAWSVVGGSTEAFF
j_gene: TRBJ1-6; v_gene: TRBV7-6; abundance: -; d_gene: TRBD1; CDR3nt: TGTGCCAGCGGGACAGGGGGCTATAATTCACCCCTCCACTTT; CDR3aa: CASGTGGYNSPLHF
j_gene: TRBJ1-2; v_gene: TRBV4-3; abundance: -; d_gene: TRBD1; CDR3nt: TGCGCCAGCAGCCAATGGGACAGGGATCTAGGCTACACCTTC; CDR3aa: CASSQWDRDLGYTF
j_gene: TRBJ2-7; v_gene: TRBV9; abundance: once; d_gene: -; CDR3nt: TGTGCCAGCAGCGTAGGGTTGGGGTACGAGCAGTACTTC; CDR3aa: CASSVGLGYEQYF
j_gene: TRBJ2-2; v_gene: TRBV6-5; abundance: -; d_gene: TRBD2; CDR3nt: TGTGCCAGCGGCCCTACTAGCGGGAGTTACGGGGAGCTGTTTTTT; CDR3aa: CASGPTSGSYGELFF
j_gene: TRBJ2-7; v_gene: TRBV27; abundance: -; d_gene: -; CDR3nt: TGTGCCAGCAGTTCGCCGTGGACAGAACGCTACGAGCAGTACTTC; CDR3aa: CASSSPWTERYEQYF
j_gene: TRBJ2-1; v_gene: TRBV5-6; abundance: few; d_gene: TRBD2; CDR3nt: TGTGCCAGCAGCTTGTTAGCGGGGGGGAATGAGCAGTTCTTC; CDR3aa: CASSLLAGGNEQFF
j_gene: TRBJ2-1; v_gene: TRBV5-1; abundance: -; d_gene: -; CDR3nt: TGCGCCAGCAGCTCCTTGAGTAGACCCATGGATGAGCAGTTCTTC; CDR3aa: CASSSLSRPMDEQFF